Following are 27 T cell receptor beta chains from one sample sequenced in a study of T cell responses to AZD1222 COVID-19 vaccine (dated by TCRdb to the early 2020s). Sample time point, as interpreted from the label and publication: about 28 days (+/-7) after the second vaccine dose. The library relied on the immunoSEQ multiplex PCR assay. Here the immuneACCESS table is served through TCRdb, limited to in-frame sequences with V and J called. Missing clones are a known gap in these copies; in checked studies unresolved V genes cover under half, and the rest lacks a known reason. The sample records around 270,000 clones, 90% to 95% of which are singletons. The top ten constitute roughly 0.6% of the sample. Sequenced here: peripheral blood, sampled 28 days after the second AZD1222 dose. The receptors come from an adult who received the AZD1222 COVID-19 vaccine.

The CDR3 DNA reads TGTGCCAGCAGCAAAGCGCTGACTAGCGGGGGTTTTTCCTACGAGCAGTACTTC. Its protein product is CASSKALTSGGFSYEQYF. J is TRBJ2-7 and V is TRBV21-1; the D call of TRBD2 is as the table states it, not checked on the DNA. TRBV21-1 is recorded as a pseudogene. CDR3 size: 18 residues.

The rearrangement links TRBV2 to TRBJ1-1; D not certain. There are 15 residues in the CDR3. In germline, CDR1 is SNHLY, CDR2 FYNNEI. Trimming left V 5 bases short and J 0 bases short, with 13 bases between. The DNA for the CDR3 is TGTGCCAGCAGTAGTGGCAGAACCTTGAACACTGAAGCTTTCTTT. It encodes CASSSGRTLNTEAFF.

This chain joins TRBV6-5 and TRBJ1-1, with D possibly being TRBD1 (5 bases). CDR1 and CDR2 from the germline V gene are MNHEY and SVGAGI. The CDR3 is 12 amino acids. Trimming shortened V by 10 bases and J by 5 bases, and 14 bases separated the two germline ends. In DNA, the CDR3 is TGTGCCACCATATCAGGGTGGACTGAAGCTTTCTTT. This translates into CATISGWTEAFF.

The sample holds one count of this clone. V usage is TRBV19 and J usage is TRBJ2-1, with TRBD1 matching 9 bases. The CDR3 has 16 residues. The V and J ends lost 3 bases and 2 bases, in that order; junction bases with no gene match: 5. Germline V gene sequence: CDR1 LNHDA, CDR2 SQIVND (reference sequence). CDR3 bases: TGTGCCAGTAGTATCCTACGACAGGGGGCCTACAATGAGCAGTTCTTC. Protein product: CASSILRQGAYNEQFF.

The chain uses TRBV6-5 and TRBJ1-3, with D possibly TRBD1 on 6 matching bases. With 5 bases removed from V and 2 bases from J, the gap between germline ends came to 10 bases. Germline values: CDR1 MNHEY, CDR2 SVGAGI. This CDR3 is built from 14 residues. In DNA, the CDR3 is TGTGCCAGCAGTACACAGGGCACTGGAAACACCATATATTTT. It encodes CASSTQGTGNTIYF.

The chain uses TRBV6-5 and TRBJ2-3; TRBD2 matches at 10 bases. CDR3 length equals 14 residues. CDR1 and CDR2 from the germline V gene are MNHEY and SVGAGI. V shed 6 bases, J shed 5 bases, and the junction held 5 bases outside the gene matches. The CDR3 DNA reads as TGTGCCAGCAGGCTAGCGGGAGTCAAAGATACGCAGTATTTT. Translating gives CASRLAGVKDTQYF.

For the CDR3, the DNA is TGTGCCAGCAGCCCGGGACAGAAGACACCCCTCCACTTT. It encodes CASSPGQKTPLHF. The chain uses TRBV7-9 and TRBJ1-6; 7 bases are a match to TRBD1. Unmatched junction bases numbered 6, after V lost 5 bases and J lost 11 bases. Germline CDR1 and CDR2: SEHNR and FQNEAQ (reference sequence). CDR3 length: 13 residues.

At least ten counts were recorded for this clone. The CDR3 spells CASSSTPGLAVNEQFF. CDR3 coding DNA: TGTGCCAGCAGCTCAACACCGGGACTAGCGGTCAATGAGCAGTTCTTC. The chain is built from TRBV7-9 and TRBJ2-1, with 11 bases matching TRBD2. Per the germline V gene, CDR1 is SEHNR and CDR2 is FQNEAQ (reference sequence). The CDR3 sequence is 16 residues long. Losses at the gene ends were 4 bases for V and 6 bases for J; bases not matched to a gene: 8.

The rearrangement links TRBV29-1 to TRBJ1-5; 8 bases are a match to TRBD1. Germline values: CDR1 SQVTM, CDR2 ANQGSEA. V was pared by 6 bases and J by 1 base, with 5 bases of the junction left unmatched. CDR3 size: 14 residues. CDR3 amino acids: CSVAGGASNQPQHF. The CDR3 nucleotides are TGCAGCGTCGCAGGGGGCGCGAGCAATCAGCCCCAGCATTTT.

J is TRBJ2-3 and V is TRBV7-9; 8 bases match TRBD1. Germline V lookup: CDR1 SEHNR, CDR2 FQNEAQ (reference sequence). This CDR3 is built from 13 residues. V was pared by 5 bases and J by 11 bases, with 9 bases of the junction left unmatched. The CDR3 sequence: CASSEQGAGGQYF. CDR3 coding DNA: TGTGCCAGCAGCGAGCAGGGGGCCGGCGGGCAGTATTTT.

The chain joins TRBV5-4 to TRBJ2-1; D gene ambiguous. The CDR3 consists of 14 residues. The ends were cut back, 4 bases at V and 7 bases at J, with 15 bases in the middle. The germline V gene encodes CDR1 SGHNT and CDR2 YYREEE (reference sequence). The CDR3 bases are TGTGCCAGCAGCCCTTTAGGACGTGGGAATGAGCAGTTCTTC. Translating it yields CASSPLGRGNEQFF.

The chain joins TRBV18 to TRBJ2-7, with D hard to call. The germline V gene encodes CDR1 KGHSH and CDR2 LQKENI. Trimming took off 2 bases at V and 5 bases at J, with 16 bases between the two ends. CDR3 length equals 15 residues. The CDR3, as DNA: TGTGCCAGCTCACCAGAAGGGTTCGACCCCCACGAGCAGTACTTC. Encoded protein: CASSPEGFDPHEQYF.

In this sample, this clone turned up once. CDR3 protein: CAIGEGEGGELFF. In nucleotides, the CDR3 is TGTGCCATCGGGGAGGGCGAGGGCGGGGAGCTGTTTTTT. J is TRBJ2-2 and V is TRBV10-3; TRBD2 agrees at 7 bases. Trimming removed 8 bases from V and 7 bases from J; junction bases left unmatched: 7. Germline CDR1 ENHRY, CDR2 SYGVKD. The CDR3 consists of 13 residues.

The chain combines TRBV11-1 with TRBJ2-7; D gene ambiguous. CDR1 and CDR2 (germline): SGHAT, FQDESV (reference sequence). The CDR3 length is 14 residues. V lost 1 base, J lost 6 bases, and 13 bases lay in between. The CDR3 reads CASSLGSSIGEQYF. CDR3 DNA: TGTGCCAGCAGCTTAGGGTCAAGTATCGGCGAGCAGTACTTC.

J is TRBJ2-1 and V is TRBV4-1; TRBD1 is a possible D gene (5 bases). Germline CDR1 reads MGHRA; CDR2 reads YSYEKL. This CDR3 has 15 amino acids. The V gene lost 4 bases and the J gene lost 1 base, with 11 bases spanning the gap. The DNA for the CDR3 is TGCGCCAGCAGCCTAGGGGCCGAGTCCTACAATGAGCAGTTCTTC. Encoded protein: CASSLGAESYNEQFF.

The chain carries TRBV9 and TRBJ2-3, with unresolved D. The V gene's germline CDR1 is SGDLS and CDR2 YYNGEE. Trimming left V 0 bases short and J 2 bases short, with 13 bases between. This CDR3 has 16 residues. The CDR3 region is CASSVAPNLHTDTQYF. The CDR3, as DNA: TGTGCCAGCAGCGTAGCTCCGAACTTACACACAGATACGCAGTATTTT.

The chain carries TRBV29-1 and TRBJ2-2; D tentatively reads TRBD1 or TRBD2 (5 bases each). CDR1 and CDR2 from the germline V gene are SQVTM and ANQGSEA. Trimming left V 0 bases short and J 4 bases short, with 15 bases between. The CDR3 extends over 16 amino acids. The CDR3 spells CSVEDPVEGLTGELFF. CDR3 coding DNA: TGCAGCGTTGAAGATCCGGTTGAGGGGCTCACCGGGGAGCTGTTTTTT.

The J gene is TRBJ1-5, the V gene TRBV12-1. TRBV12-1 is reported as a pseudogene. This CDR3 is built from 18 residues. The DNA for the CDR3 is TGTGCCAGCAACTTCTTGGCCGTCCCTGAAGGGAGCAATCAGCCCCAGCATTTT. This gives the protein CASNFLAVPEGSNQPQHF.

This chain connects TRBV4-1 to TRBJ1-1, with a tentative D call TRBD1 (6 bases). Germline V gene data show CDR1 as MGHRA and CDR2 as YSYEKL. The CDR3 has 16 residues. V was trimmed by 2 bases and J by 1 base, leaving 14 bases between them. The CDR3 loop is CASSQSPGHPNTEAFF. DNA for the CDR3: TGCGCCAGCAGCCAATCCCCGGGACATCCGAACACTGAAGCTTTCTTT.

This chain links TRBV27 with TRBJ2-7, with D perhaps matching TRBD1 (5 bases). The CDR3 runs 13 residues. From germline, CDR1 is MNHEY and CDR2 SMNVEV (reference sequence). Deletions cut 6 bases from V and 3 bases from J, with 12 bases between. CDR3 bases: TGTGCCAGCAGGCAGGGCCCAGGCTACGAGCAGTACTTC. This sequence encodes CASRQGPGYEQYF.

CDR3 bases: TGTGCCAGCAGTGAAACAGGGAGGAGCACTGAAGCTTTCTTT. It yields the protein CASSETGRSTEAFF. J is TRBJ1-1 and V is TRBV25-1; the D gene is possibly TRBD1 (6 bases). The CDR3 has 14 amino acids. Trimming pared 2 bases from V and 4 bases from J, leaving 11 bases between. Germline assignment: CDR1 MGHDK and CDR2 SYGVNS.

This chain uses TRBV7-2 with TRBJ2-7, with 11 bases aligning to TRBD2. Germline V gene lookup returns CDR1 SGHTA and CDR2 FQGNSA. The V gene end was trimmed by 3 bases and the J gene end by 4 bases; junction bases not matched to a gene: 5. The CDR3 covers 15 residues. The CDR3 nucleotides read TGTGCCAGCAGCTTCTCGACTAGCGGGAAGTACGAGCAGTACTTC. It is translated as CASSFSTSGKYEQYF.

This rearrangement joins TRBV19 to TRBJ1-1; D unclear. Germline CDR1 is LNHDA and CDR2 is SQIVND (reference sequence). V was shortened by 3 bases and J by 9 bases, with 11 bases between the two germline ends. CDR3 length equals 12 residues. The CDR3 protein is CASSIGRGKAFF. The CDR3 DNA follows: TGTGCCAGTAGTATTGGTAGAGGGAAAGCTTTCTTT.

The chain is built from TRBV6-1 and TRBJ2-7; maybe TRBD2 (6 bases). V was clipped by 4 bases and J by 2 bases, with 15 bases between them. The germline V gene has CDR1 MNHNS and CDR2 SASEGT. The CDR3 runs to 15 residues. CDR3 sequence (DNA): TGTGCCAGCAGTGTAGCTAGCGAAACCCCCTACGAGCAGTACTTC. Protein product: CASSVASETPYEQYF.

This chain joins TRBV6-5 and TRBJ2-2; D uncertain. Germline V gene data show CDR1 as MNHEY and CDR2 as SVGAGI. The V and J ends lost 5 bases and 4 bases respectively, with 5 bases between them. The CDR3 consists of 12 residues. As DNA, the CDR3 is TGTGCCAGCAGTACCTTCACCGGGGAGCTGTTTTTT. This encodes CASSTFTGELFF.

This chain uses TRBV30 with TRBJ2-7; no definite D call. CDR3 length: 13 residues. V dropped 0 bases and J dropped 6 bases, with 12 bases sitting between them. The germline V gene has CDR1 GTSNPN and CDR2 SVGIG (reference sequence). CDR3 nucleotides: TGTGCCTGGAGTGTCCGCAAACTCGGCGAGCAGTACTTC. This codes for CAWSVRKLGEQYF.

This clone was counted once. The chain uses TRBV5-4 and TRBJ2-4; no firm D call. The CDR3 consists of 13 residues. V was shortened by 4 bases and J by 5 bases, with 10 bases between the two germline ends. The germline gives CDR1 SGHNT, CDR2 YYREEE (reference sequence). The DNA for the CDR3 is TGTGCCAGCAGCACCCACCGTCAAAACATTCAGTACTTC. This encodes CASSTHRQNIQYF. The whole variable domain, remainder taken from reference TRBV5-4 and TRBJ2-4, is ETGVTQSPTHLIKTRGQQVTLRCSSQSGHNTVSWYQQALGQGPQFIFQYYREEENGRGNFPPRFSGLQFPNYSSELNVNALELDDSALYLCASSTHRQNIQYFGAGTRLSVL.